This T cell receptor (beta chain) was recovered during a study of blood T cell repertoires in COVID-19. Background on the study: Nucleic acid was either cDNA or gDNA, and it came from T cells, B-cell-depleted T cells, or PBMCs.

Original methodology: Amplified reference gene primers provided the basis for estimating nucleated cell counts. The method was immunoSEQ multiplex PCR; TCRdb's version includes in-frame clones alone and lacks a portion of them. V and J calls and clone size are those listed in that table; D and trimming were worked out from the DNA. The sample consists of 250,000 to 300,000 clones, under 90% of them appearing once. CDR3 length: 17 amino acids. CDR1 and CDR2 (germline): SNHLY, FYNNEI. V was cut by 3 bases and J by 4 bases, with 18 bases left in between. Living in about two dozen US areas, the participants were between roughly 18 and 89 years of age.

V and J are TRBV2 and TRBJ1-4; TRBD1 is a possible D gene (5 bases). Sequenced sample: PBMCs or T cells enriched from blood (not recorded which). This TCR was sampled from a woman in her forties or fifties who had been exposed to COVID-19. CDR3: CASSDPRLGLDNEKLFF. CDR3 in DNA: TGTGCCAGCAGTGATCCCCGTCTGGGGCTCGATAATGAAAAACTGTTTTTT.